The next 30 T cell receptor beta chains were all read from a single sample in a study of blood T cell repertoires in COVID-19. Profiled with immunoSEQ multiplex PCR; TCRdb holds only in-frame clones, not every one. This sample has around 140,000 clones; over 75% occur once, and the top ten carry roughly 1.6%. The specimen was peripheral blood. The receptor set was obtained from a human donor in a cohort sampled during active COVID-19.

The V and J genes are TRBV9 and TRBJ2-1; TRBD2 matches at 9 bases. The CDR3 totals 15 residues. The V and J ends lost 0 bases and 8 bases, in that order; junction bases with no gene match: 6. Germline CDR1 SGDLS, CDR2 YYNGEE. Written as DNA, the CDR3 is TGTGCCAGCAGCGTAGGTAGCGGGAGTCGGGATGAGCAGTTCTTC. It encodes CASSVGSGSRDEQFF.

This chain connects TRBV19 to TRBJ1-5; weak D call: TRBD1 (5 bases). Germline V gene data show CDR1 as LNHDA and CDR2 as SQIVND (reference sequence). CDR3 length: 13 residues. V lost 9 bases and J lost 5, with 14 bases in between. The CDR3 sequence: CARSELGHQPQHF. DNA for the CDR3: TGTGCCAGATCCGAGTTGGGGCATCAGCCCCAGCATTTT. Together with reference TRBV19 and TRBJ1-5, the CDR3 gives the full variable domain: DGGITQSPKYLFRKEGQNVTLSCEQNLNHDAMYWYRQDPGQGLRLIYYSQIVNDFQKGDIAEGYSVSREKKESFPLTVTSAQKNPTAFYLCARSELGHQPQHFGDGTRLSIL.

V and J are TRBV5-1 and TRBJ2-2, with TRBD2 matching over 11 bases. J gave up 4 bases and V 2 bases, and 1 base lay outside the gene matches. Germline CDR1 SGHRS, CDR2 YFSETQ. This CDR3 comprises 15 residues. This chain's CDR3 is CASSFTSGSTGELFF. CDR3 sequence (DNA): TGCGCCAGCAGCTTTACTAGCGGGAGCACCGGGGAGCTGTTTTTT.

The V gene is TRBV7-8, the J gene TRBJ2-2, with TRBD2 matching 10 bases. CDR1 is SGHVS and CDR2 is FQNEAQ in the germline V gene. Unmatched junction bases numbered 6, after V lost 4 bases and J lost 4 bases. This CDR3 contains 16 residues. CDR3 residues: CASSSTLAGGTGELFF. The CDR3 nucleotides read TGTGCCAGCAGCTCGACCTTAGCGGGAGGCACCGGGGAGCTGTTTTTT.

There are a few counts of this clone. CDR3 DNA sequence: TGTGCCACCTCCGACAGCCTGTCGGGTAGGGGCAATCAGCCCCAGCATTTT. Translating gives CATSDSLSGRGNQPQHF. The V call is TRBV2, the J call TRBJ1-5; tentatively, D is TRBD1 (5 bases). CDR3 length: 17 amino acids. V shed 10 bases and J shed 2 bases, with 24 bases lying between them. Germline lookup yields CDR1 SNHLY and CDR2 FYNNEI.

The chain links TRBV6-5 to TRBJ2-2; 7 bases line up with TRBD2. Germline CDR1 MNHEY, CDR2 SVGAGI. Trimming at V came to 8 bases and at J to 0 bases, leaving 0 bases not matched to a gene. This CDR3 comprises 13 residues. The CDR3 coding sequence is TGTGCCAGCGGACTAGCGAACACCGGGGAGCTGTTTTTT. Translation: CASGLANTGELFF.

The chain has TRBV7-6 and TRBJ2-3; D remains ambiguous. The V end was cut by 5 bases, the J end by 4 bases, with 10 bases between. Germline CDR1 SGHVS, CDR2 FNYEAQ. The CDR3 contains 13 residues. As DNA, the CDR3 is TGTGCCAGCAGCCTATACGTCGCAGATACGCAGTATTTT. Amino acid sequence: CASSLYVADTQYF.

Comment on this clone: One junction end does not reproduce the germline sequence, and a read error may be involved. The chain combines TRBV4-1 with TRBJ2-5, with 7 bases fitting TRBD1. The CDR3 consists of 15 residues. Germline loops: CDR1 MGHRA, CDR2 YSYEKL. The CDR3 here is CASSQGGAGQETQYF. The CDR3 DNA is TGCGCCAGCAGTCAAGGGGGCGCAGGGCAAGAGACCCAGTACTTC.

This sequence joins TRBV28 and TRBJ1-2; TRBD1 aligns across 8 bases. In germline, CDR1 is MDHEN, CDR2 SYDVKM. CDR3 length equals 11 residues. J was trimmed by 8 bases and V by 8 bases; bases with no gene match: 4. The CDR3 loop is CASLQGEGYTF. For the CDR3, the DNA is TGTGCCAGCCTACAGGGGGAAGGCTACACCTTC.

This clone was counted a few times. The genes are TRBV29-1 and TRBJ1-1, with 7 positions matching TRBD1. The CDR3 has 12 amino acids. Germline V gives CDR1 SQVTM, CDR2 ANQGSEA. V gave up 6 bases and J gave up 4 bases; unmatched junction bases: 5. Written as DNA, the CDR3 is TGCAGCGTCGCGACAGGGTTCACTGAAGCTTTCTTT. Encoded protein: CSVATGFTEAFF.

The J gene is TRBJ2-1, the V gene TRBV4-2, with TRBD2 matching over 8 bases. With V trimmed by 0 bases and J by 5 bases, 9 bases remained unmatched. The CDR3 runs to 17 residues. CDR1 and CDR2 from the germline V gene are LGHNA and YNFKEQ. DNA for the CDR3: TGTGCCAGCAGCCAAGATGAGAGGACTAGCAGAAACAATGAGCAGTTCTTC. Its protein product is CASSQDERTSRNNEQFF.

V gene TRBV5-1 combines with J gene TRBJ2-1; D perhaps matches TRBD2 (6 bases). Germline lookup yields CDR1 SGHRS and CDR2 YFSETQ. Trimming cost V 4 bases and J 6 bases, with 20 bases left between them. This CDR3 is 16 amino acids long. This CDR3 reads CASSPRRLGGLNEQFF. Here the CDR3 DNA reads TGCGCCAGCAGCCCGAGGAGACTAGGAGGTCTCAATGAGCAGTTCTTC. Filled out from reference TRBV5-1 and TRBJ2-1, the complete variable domain reads KAGVTQTPRYLIKTRGQQVTLSCSPISGHRSVSWYQQTPGQGLQFLFEYFSETQRNKGNFPGRFSGRQFSNSRSEMNVSTLELGDSALYLCASSPRRLGGLNEQFFGPGTRLTVL.

The chain recombines TRBV7-2 with TRBJ1-3; possibly TRBD1 for D (5 bases). This CDR3 is built from 14 residues. Germline CDR1 SGHTA, CDR2 FQGNSA. V dropped 4 bases and J dropped 0 bases, with 7 bases sitting between them. Here the CDR3 DNA reads TGTGCCAGCAGCTCTGACAGCTCTGGAAACACCATATATTTT. This gives the protein CASSSDSSGNTIYF.

The CDR3 nucleotides are TGTGCCAGCAGCTCATCCCTTAGCGGGAGCCGGGGCACCGGGGAGCTGTTTTTT. Translation gives CASSSSLSGSRGTGELFF. The chain links TRBV7-2 to TRBJ2-2; 9 nucleotides align to TRBD2. After removal of 4 bases from V and 4 bases from J, the junction contained 13 bases not matched to a gene. Germline V gene sequence: CDR1 SGHTA, CDR2 FQGNSA. The CDR3 runs 18 residues.

The chain uses TRBV2 and TRBJ2-5, with TRBD1 matching 7 bases. Germline V gene data show CDR1 as SNHLY and CDR2 as FYNNEI. The CDR3 runs to 15 residues. V lost 2 bases and J lost 3; bases outside the gene matches: 6. CDR3 sequence: CASSEQTGWKETQYF. CDR3 coding DNA: TGTGCCAGCAGTGAACAGACAGGGTGGAAAGAGACCCAGTACTTC. The entire variable domain, with the rest obtained from reference TRBV2 and TRBJ2-5, is as follows: EPEVTQTPSHQVTQMGQEVILRCVPISNHLYFYWYRQILGQKVEFLVSFYNNEISEKSEIFDDQFSVERPDGSNFTLKIRSTKLEDSAMYFCASSEQTGWKETQYFGPGTRLLVL.

The chain uses TRBV5-1 and TRBJ1-1, with 8 bases fitting TRBD1. The V and J ends lost 5 bases and 4 bases, in that order; junction bases with no gene match: 13. Germline lookup yields CDR1 SGHRS and CDR2 YFSETQ. The CDR3 is 16 residues long. CDR3 sequence reads: CASRTGTGLWGTEAFF. CDR3 in DNA: TGCGCCAGCAGAACCGGGACAGGCTTGTGGGGCACTGAAGCTTTCTTT. Full variable domain (rest looked up from reference TRBV5-1 and TRBJ1-1): KAGVTQTPRYLIKTRGQQVTLSCSPISGHRSVSWYQQTPGQGLQFLFEYFSETQRNKGNFPGRFSGRQFSNSRSEMNVSTLELGDSALYLCASRTGTGLWGTEAFFGQGTRLTVV.

The chain joins TRBV18 to TRBJ2-7; no firm D call. Germline V lookup: CDR1 KGHSH, CDR2 LQKENI. Trimming pared 5 bases from V and 3 bases from J, leaving 8 bases between. CDR3 length: 12 residues. The CDR3 loop reads CASSYSYYEQYF. CDR3 DNA: TGTGCCAGCTCATACAGTTACTACGAGCAGTACTTC. The full variable domain, with the rest looked up from reference TRBV18 and TRBJ2-7, is NAGVMQNPRHLVRRRGQEARLRCSPMKGHSHVYWYRQLPEEGLKFMVYLQKENIIDESGMPKERFSAEFPKEGPSILRIQQVVRGDSAAYFCASSYSYYEQYFGPGTRLTVT.

This clone was detected only a few times. V usage is TRBV15 and J usage is TRBJ1-3; D is perhaps TRBD1 (6 bases). The CDR3 is 17 residues long. V lost 1 base, J lost 2 bases, and 15 bases lay in between. CDR1 and CDR2 from the germline V gene are LNHNV and YYDKDF (reference sequence). The CDR3 region has the DNA TGTGCCACCAGCAGAGTAGGGACACCACGTCCTGGAAACACCATATATTTT. It translates to CATSRVGTPRPGNTIYF.

The chain employs TRBV2 and TRBJ2-4; D perhaps matches TRBD1 (5 bases). The CDR3 sequence is 16 residues long. Trimming took 4 bases from V and 2 from J, leaving 15 bases between them. The germline CDR1 and CDR2 sequences are SNHLY and FYNNEI. The CDR3 nucleotides are TGTGCCAGCAGTGGGCAAAGACAGTGGTCCAAAAACATTCAGTACTTC. Encoded protein: CASSGQRQWSKNIQYF.

This chain links TRBV18 with TRBJ2-7; D is ambiguous. Germline lookup yields CDR1 KGHSH and CDR2 LQKENI. Trimming removed 5 bases at V and 3 bases at J, with 11 bases between. The CDR3 has 13 amino acids. The CDR3, as DNA: TGTGCCAGCTCATCGGAGAATTACTACGAGCAGTACTTC. Its protein is CASSSENYYEQYF.

This chain's CDR3 is CASSTSLDREANYGYTF. The CDR3 bases are TGTGCCAGCAGTACATCCCTCGACAGGGAAGCTAACTATGGCTACACCTTC. The chain combines TRBV6-2 or TRBV6-3 with TRBJ1-2, with 7 bases aligning to TRBD1. Germline V lookup: CDR1 MNHEY, CDR2 SVGEGT. The CDR3 runs to 17 residues. Trimming took 5 bases from V and 0 from J; bases not matched to a gene: 12.

The genes are TRBV6-6 and TRBJ1-2; perhaps TRBD1 as D (6 bases). V gave up 7 bases and J gave up 4 bases, with 10 bases separating them. This CDR3 comprises 12 residues. Germline CDR1 MNHNY, CDR2 SVGAGI (reference sequence). The CDR3 sequence: CASTQGGYGYTF. The CDR3 region has the DNA TGTGCCAGCACTCAAGGGGGCTATGGCTACACCTTC.

This chain joins TRBV4-3 and TRBJ2-7, with 7 bases lining up with TRBD1. Germline V gene lookup returns CDR1 LGHNA and CDR2 YSLEER. The CDR3 runs to 16 residues. Trimming took 0 bases from V and 0 from J; bases not matched to a gene: 5. In DNA, the CDR3 is TGCGCCAGCAGCCAAGATACCGGGACAGCCTCCTACGAGCAGTACTTC. This sequence encodes CASSQDTGTASYEQYF.

The chain carries TRBV2 and TRBJ2-1; TRBD2 agrees at 7 bases. Germline CDR1 and CDR2: SNHLY and FYNNEI. The CDR3 extends over 17 amino acids. With 1 base clipped from V and 3 bases from J, the junction kept 9 bases outside the gene matches. The CDR3 is CASSEVARLADYNEQFF. CDR3 in DNA: TGTGCCAGCAGTGAAGTAGCACGGCTAGCGGACTACAATGAGCAGTTCTTC.

This clone was seen only a few times. V usage is TRBV24-1 and J usage is TRBJ2-7; TRBD1 might be the D (8 bases). Germline-derived CDR1 and CDR2 are KGHDR and SFDVKD. V lost 3 bases, J lost 4 bases, and 15 bases lay in between. The CDR3 has 15 residues. The CDR3 coding sequence is TGTGCCACCAGTGATCCCGGACAGGGACTATACGAGCAGTACTTC. Protein product: CATSDPGQGLYEQYF.

Regarding this clone: The sample contains more than one DNA sequence encoding this CDR3. The chain recombines TRBV7-2 with TRBJ2-5; 7 nucleotides agree with TRBD2. Germline values: CDR1 SGHTA, CDR2 FQGNSA. V shed 3 bases, J shed 2 bases, and the junction held 3 bases outside the gene matches. The CDR3 consists of 14 residues. The CDR3, as DNA: TGTGCCAGCAGCTTGGGGGGGGGTCAAGAGACCCAGTACTTC. Residues: CASSLGGGQETQYF.

In this sample, this clone turned up once. The chain carries TRBV5-4 and TRBJ1-5; 10 bases align to TRBD1. Per germline, CDR1 SGHNT and CDR2 YYREEE (reference sequence). This CDR3 has 13 amino acids. V was pared by 4 bases and J by 7 bases, with 2 bases of the junction left unmatched. The CDR3 coding sequence is TGTGCCAGCAGCCCGGACAGGGGGCAGCCCCAGCATTTT. Its translation is CASSPDRGQPQHF.

V is TRBV7-2 and J is TRBJ2-3; D possibly corresponds to TRBD2 (5 bases). The CDR3 has 14 amino acids. Between the trimmed V and J ends, which lost 5 bases and 0 bases, there was a span of 9 bases. CDR1 and CDR2 from the germline V gene are SGHTA and FQGNSA. CDR3 coding DNA: TGTGCCAGCAGCGAGAGCGGAAGCACAGATACGCAGTATTTT. Translating gives CASSESGSTDTQYF.

The rearrangement links TRBV6-6 to TRBJ2-7; D may be TRBD1 (6 bases). Germline values: CDR1 MNHNY, CDR2 SVGAGI (reference sequence). The CDR3 totals 13 residues. V gave up 7 bases and J gave up 3 bases, with 13 bases separating them. The CDR3 DNA reads as TGTGCCAGCAACAAACAGGGAGTCTACGAGCAGTACTTC. Protein sequence: CASNKQGVYEQYF.

The chain couples TRBV5-1 to TRBJ2-1; D might be TRBD1 (5 bases). Trimming pared 7 bases from V and 8 bases from J, leaving 10 bases between. This CDR3 comprises 11 residues. The germline CDR1 and CDR2 sequences are SGHRS and YFSETQ. DNA of the CDR3: TGCGCCAGCCATATCAGGGATGAGCAGTTCTTC. Its protein product is CASHIRDEQFF.